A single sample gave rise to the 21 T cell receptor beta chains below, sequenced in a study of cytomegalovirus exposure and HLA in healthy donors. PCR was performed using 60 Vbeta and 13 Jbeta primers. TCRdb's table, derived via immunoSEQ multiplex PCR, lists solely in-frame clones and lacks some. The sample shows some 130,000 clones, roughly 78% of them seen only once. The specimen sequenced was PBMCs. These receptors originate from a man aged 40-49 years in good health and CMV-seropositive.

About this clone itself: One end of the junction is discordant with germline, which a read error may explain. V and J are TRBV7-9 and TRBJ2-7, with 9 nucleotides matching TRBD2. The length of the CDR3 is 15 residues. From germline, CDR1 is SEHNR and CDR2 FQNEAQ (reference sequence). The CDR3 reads CSSSLLAGGTGEQYF. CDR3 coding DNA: TGTTCCAGCAGCTTATTGGCGGGAGGGACGGGAGAGCAGTACTTC.

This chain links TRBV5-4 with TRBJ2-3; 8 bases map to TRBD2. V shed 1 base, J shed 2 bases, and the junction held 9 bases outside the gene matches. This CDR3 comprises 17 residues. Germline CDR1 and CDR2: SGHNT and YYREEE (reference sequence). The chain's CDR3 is CASSLRTSGSSTDTQYF. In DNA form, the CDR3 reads TGTGCCAGCAGCTTGAGAACTAGCGGTTCCTCCACAGATACGCAGTATTTT.

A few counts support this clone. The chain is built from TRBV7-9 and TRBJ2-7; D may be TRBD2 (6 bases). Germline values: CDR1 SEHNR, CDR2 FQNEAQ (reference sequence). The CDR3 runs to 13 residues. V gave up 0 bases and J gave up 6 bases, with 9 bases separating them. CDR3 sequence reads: CASSLARLVEQYF. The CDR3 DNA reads TGTGCCAGCAGCTTAGCGCGACTAGTCGAGCAGTACTTC. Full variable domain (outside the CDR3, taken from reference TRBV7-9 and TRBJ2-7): DTGVSQNPRHKITKRGQNVTFRCDPISEHNRLYWYRQTLGQGPEFLTYFQNEAQLEKSRLLSDRFSAERPKGSFSTLEIQRTEQGDSAMYLCASSLARLVEQYFGPGTRLTVT.

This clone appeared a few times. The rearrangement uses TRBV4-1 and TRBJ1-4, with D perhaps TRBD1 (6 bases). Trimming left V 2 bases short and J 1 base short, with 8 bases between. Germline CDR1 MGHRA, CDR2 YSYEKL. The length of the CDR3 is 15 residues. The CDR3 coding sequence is TGCGCCAGCAGCCAACAACAGGGAACTAATGAAAAACTGTTTTTT. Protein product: CASSQQQGTNEKLFF.

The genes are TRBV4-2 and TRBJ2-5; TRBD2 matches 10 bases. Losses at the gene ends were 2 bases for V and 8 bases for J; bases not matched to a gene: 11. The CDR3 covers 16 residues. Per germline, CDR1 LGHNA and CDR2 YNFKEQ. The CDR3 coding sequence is TGTGCCAGCAGCCAAACCCGGACTAGCGGCCCTTCAACCCAGTACTTC. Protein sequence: CASSQTRTSGPSTQYF.

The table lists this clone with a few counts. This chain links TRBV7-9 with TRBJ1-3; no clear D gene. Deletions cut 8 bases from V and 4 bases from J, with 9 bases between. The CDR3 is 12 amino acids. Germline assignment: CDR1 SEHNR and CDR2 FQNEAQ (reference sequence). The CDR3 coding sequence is TGTGCCAGCGTTTCGTCCGGAAACACCATATATTTT. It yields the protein CASVSSGNTIYF.

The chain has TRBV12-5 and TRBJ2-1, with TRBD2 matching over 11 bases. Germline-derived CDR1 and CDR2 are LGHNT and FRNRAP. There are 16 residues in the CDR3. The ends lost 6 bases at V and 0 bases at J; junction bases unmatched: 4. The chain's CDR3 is CASGGTSGASYNEQFF. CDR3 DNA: TGTGCTAGTGGGGGGACTAGCGGAGCCTCCTACAATGAGCAGTTCTTC.

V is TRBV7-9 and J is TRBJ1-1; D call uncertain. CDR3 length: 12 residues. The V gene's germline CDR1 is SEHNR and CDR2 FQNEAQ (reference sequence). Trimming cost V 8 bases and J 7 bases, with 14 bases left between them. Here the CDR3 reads CASSVERGEAFF. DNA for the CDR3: TGTGCCAGCTCCGTCGAACGGGGTGAAGCTTTCTTT.

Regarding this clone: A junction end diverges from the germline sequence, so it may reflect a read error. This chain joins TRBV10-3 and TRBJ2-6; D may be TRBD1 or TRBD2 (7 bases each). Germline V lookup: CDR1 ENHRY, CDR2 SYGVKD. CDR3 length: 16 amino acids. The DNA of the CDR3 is TGTGCCGTCAGGGGGGGGCAAAGCTCTGGGGCCAACGTCCTGACTTTC. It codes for CAVRGGQSSGANVLTF.

The CDR3: CASSPTIRTGGQETQYF. CDR3 DNA: TGTGCCAGCTCCCCTACGATTAGGACAGGAGGGCAAGAGACCCAGTACTTC. V and J are TRBV18 and TRBJ2-5; D possibly corresponds to TRBD1 (7 bases). The CDR3 covers 17 residues. Looked up from germline, CDR1 is KGHSH and CDR2 is LQKENI. V was pared by 6 bases and J by 2 bases, with 22 bases between.

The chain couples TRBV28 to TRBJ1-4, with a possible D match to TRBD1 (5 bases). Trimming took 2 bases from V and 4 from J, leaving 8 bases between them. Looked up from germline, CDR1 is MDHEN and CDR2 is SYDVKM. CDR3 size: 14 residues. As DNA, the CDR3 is TGTGCCAGCAGTTTAAGGGGAGGTAATGAAAAACTGTTTTTT. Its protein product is CASSLRGGNEKLFF.

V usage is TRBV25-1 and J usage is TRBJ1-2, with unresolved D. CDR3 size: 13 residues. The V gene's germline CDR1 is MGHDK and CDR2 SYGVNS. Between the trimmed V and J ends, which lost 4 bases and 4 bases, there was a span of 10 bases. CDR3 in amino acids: CASSAAGPYGYTF. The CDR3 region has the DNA TGTGCCAGCAGTGCGGCAGGTCCCTATGGCTACACCTTC.

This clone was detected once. DNA of the CDR3: TGTGCCAGCAGCCAGGGACTAGCGGCCCATGAGCAGTTCTTC. Protein product: CASSQGLAAHEQFF. The rearrangement uses TRBV5-4 and TRBJ2-1; 11 bases map to TRBD2. The CDR3 is 14 residues long. After removal of 4 bases from V and 8 bases from J, the junction contained 5 bases not matched to a gene. Germline CDR1 reads SGHNT; CDR2 reads YYREEE (reference sequence).

Here the CDR3 reads CASSFQRGTEAFF. The CDR3 nucleotides are TGTGCCAGCAGCTTTCAAAGGGGGACTGAAGCTTTCTTT. The genes are TRBV11-2 and TRBJ1-1; a weak D match, TRBD1 (6 bases). Per germline, CDR1 SGHAT and CDR2 FQNNGV. CDR3 length: 13 amino acids. V lost 3 bases to trimming and J lost 5 bases, with 10 bases between them.

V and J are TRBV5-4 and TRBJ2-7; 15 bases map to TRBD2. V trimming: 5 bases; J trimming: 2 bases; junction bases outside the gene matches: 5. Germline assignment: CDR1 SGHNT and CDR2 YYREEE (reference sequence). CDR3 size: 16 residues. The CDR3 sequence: CASSQGLAGGTYEQYF. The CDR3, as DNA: TGTGCCAGCAGTCAGGGACTAGCGGGAGGTACCTACGAGCAGTACTTC.

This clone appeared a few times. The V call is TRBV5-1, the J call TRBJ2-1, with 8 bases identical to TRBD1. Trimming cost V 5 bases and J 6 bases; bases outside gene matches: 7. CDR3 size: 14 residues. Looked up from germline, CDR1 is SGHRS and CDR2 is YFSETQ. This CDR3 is CASSNGQGRNEQFF. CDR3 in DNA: TGCGCCAGCAGTAACGGACAGGGCCGCAATGAGCAGTTCTTC. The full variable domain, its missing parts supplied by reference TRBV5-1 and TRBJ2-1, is KAGVTQTPRYLIKTRGQQVTLSCSPISGHRSVSWYQQTPGQGLQFLFEYFSETQRNKGNFPGRFSGRQFSNSRSEMNVSTLELGDSALYLCASSNGQGRNEQFFGPGTRLTVL.

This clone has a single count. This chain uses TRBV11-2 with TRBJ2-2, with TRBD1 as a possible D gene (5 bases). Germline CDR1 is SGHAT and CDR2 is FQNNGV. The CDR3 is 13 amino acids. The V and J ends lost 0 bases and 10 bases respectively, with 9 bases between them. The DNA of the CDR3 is TGTGCCAGCAGCTTAGAACAGGACGTGGAGCTGTTTTTT. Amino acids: CASSLEQDVELFF.

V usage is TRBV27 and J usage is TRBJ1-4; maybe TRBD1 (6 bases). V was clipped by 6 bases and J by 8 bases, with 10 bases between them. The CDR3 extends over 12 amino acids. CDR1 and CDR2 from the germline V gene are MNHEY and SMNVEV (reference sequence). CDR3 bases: TGTGCCAGCAGGGCAGGGGAGGAAAAACTGTTTTTT. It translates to CASRAGEEKLFF.

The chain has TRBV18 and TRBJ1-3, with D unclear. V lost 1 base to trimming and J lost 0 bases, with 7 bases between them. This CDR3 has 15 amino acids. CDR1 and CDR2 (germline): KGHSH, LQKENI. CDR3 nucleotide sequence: TGTGCCAGCTCACCACAAACCAGCTCTGGAAACACCATATATTTT. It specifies CASSPQTSSGNTIYF. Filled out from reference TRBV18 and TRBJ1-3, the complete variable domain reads NAGVMQNPRHLVRRRGQEARLRCSPMKGHSHVYWYRQLPEEGLKFMVYLQKENIIDESGMPKERFSAEFPKEGPSILRIQQVVRGDSAAYFCASSPQTSSGNTIYFGEGSWLTVV.

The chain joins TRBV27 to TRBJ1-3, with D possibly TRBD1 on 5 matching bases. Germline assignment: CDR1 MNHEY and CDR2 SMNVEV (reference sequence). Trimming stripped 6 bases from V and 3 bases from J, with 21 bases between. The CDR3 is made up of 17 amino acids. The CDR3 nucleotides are TGTGCCAGCAGACAGGCGATGGGCGGAGACAGTGGAAACACCATATATTTT. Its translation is CASRQAMGGDSGNTIYF.

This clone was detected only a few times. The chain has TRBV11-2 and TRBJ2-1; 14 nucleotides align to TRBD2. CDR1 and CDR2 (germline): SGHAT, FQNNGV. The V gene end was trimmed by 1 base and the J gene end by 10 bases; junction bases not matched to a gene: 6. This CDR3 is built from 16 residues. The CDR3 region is CASSLASGLAGAEQFF. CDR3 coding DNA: TGTGCCAGCAGCTTAGCCTCGGGACTAGCGGGAGCCGAGCAGTTCTTC.